The sequence of this T cell receptor beta chain was determined in a study of T cells in Graves' hyperthyroidism and ophthalmopathy. About the research overall: Peripheral blood draws took place at initial diagnosis, ahead of any treatment.

Broader study findings: Ophthalmopathy was predicted by the model a median of approximately 6.6 months ahead of onset.

TCR beta CDR3 sequences were amplified from RNA transcripts. Initially, a first-round RT-PCR of the TCR CDR3 employed the HTBI primer set. TCRdb fed the multiplex PCR reads into MiXCR, producing one record per CDR3 protein. Among approximately 620,000 distinct CDR3 sequences listed, around 15% were seen once. Duration under 3 months, a NOSPECS grade of at least 4, and a Clinical Activity Score of at least 3 characterized the ophthalmopathy patients. The authors obtained PBMCs from over 8.5 ml of fresh peripheral blood. This clonotype was seen a handful of times. The antigen is unknown. Germline assignment: CDR1 SNHLY and CDR2 FYNNEI. Trimming took 2 bases from V and 2 from J, leaving 10 bases between them. This CDR3 contains 16 residues.

The chain couples TRBV2 to TRBJ1-6, with D unclear. Sequenced input: blood. This receptor was obtained from a woman between 35 and 50 years old with Graves' ophthalmopathy. The CDR3 DNA reads as TGTGCCAGCAGTGAATCTTTAAGGGCCTATAATTCACCCCTCCACTTT. Amino acid sequence: CASSESLRAYNSPLHF.